These 6 T cell receptor beta chains were sequenced from one sample in a study of spatial heterogeneity in lung cancer. The sample's time point: sample taken at primary tumor resection. MiXCR, run by TCRdb on the 5' RACE reads, gives a single entry per CDR3 protein. The sample comprises 7,300 or so distinct CDR3 sequences, around 16% of which are singletons, and about 15% rests with the top ten. The specimen comprised normal lung tissue next to the tumor, sampled at surgery. The source of these receptors is a male donor with early-stage non-small cell lung cancer.

This clonotype was counted a few times. This rearrangement joins TRBV27 to TRBJ2-3; 9 bases map to TRBD2. J was trimmed by 7 bases and V by 2 bases; bases with no gene match: 4. The germline gives CDR1 MNHEY, CDR2 SMNVEV (reference sequence). CDR3 length: 14 residues. CDR3 loop: CASSLLAGINTQYF. CDR3 nucleotide sequence: TGTGCCAGCAGTTTACTAGCGGGGATAAATACGCAGTATTTT.

This rearrangement joins TRBV6-1 to TRBJ1-1; 10 bases agree with TRBD1. The germline V gene has CDR1 MNHNS and CDR2 SASEGT. The CDR3 is 17 residues long. With V trimmed by 0 bases and J by 5 bases, 9 bases remained unmatched. The CDR3 nucleotides read TGTGCCAGCAGTGAAGCAGTAATGGGACAGGGGAGTACTGAAGCTTTCTTT. It yields the protein CASSEAVMGQGSTEAFF.

This clonotype was seen many times. The genes are TRBV4-2 and TRBJ2-3; 7 nucleotides line up with TRBD2. V lost 1 base and J lost 12; bases outside the gene matches: 7. CDR1 and CDR2 (germline): LGHNA, YNFKEQ. The CDR3 runs to 13 residues. In DNA form, the CDR3 reads TGTGCCAGCAGCCAAGTGGCGGGAGAAGCCCAGTATTTT. This gives the protein CASSQVAGEAQYF.

This clonotype has ten or more counts. This chain joins TRBV24-1 and TRBJ2-7, with 7 bases identical to TRBD1. The trim removed 4 bases at V and 3 bases at J, leaving 26 bases unmatched. Germline V gene data show CDR1 as KGHDR and CDR2 as SFDVKD. This CDR3 comprises 21 residues. CDR3 nucleotide sequence: TGTGCCACCAGTGAACGTACGATGGGACAGCGAAGCGCCCCAGGACTCTACGAGCAGTACTTC. This sequence encodes CATSERTMGQRSAPGLYEQYF.

The V and J genes are TRBV29-1 and TRBJ1-1; TRBD1 might be the D (6 bases). The CDR3 covers 11 residues. The V end was cut by 7 bases, the J end by 7 bases, with 13 bases between. Germline assignment: CDR1 SQVTM and CDR2 ANQGSEA. CDR3 residues: CSGRTAGEAFF. The CDR3 nucleotides are TGCAGCGGCCGGACAGCGGGTGAAGCTTTCTTT. Filled out from reference TRBV29-1 and TRBJ1-1, the complete variable domain reads SAVISQKPSRDICQRGTSLTIQCQVDSQVTMMFWYRQQPGQSLTLIATANQGSEATYESGFVIDKFPISRPNLTFSTLTVSNMSPEDSSIYLCSGRTAGEAFFGQGTRLTVV.

The sample holds many counts of this clonotype. The V and J genes are TRBV24-1 and TRBJ2-1; D tentatively reads TRBD1 or TRBD2 (5 bases each). V lost 6 bases, J lost 2 bases, and 13 bases lay in between. The germline CDR1 and CDR2 sequences are KGHDR and SFDVKD. CDR3 length: 15 residues. The CDR3 nucleotides read TGTGCCACCAGTTACGGGGCAGCACCCTACAATGAGCAGTTCTTC. Its protein product is CATSYGAAPYNEQFF.